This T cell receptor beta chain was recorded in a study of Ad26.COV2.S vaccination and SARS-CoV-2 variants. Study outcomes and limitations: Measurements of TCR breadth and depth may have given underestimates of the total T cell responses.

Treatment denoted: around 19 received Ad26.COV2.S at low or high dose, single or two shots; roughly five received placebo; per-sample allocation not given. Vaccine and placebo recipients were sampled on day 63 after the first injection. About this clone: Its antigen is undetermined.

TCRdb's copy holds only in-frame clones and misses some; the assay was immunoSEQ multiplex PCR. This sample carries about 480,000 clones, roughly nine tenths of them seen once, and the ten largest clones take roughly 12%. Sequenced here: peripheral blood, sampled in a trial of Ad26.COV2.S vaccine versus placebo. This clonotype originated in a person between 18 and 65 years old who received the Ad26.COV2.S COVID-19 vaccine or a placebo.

The CDR3 DNA follows: TGTGCCAGCAGGCAGGGGAATCAGCCCCAGCATTTT. This translates into CASRQGNQPQHF. This chain links TRBV28 with TRBJ1-5; the D gene is possibly TRBD1 (6 bases). Germline lookup yields CDR1 MDHEN and CDR2 SYDVKM. The CDR3 has 12 residues. The V end lost 6 bases, the J end lost 4 bases, and 7 bases lay between the germline ends.